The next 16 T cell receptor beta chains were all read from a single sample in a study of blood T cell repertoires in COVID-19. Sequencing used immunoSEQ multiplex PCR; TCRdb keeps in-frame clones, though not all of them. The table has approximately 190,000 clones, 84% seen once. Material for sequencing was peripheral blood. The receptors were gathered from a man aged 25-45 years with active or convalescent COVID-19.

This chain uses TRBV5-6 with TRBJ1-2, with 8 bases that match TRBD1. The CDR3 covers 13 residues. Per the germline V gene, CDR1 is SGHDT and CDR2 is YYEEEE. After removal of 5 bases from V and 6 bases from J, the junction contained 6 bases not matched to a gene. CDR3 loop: CASRSTGAHGYTF. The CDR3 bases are TGTGCCAGCAGATCGACAGGGGCCCATGGCTACACCTTC. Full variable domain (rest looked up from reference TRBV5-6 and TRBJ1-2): DAGVTQSPTHLIKTRGQQVTLRCSPKSGHDTVSWYQQALGQGPQFIFQYYEEEERQRGNFPDRFSGHQFPNYSSELNVNALLLGDSALYLCASRSTGAHGYTFGSGTRLTVV.

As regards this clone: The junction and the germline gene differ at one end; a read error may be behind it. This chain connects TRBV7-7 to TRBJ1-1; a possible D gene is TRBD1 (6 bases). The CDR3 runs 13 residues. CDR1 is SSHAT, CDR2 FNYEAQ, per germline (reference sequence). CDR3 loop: CASSLLGGTEAFF. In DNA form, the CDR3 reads TGTGCTAGCAGCTTACTAGGGGGCACTGAAGCTTTCTTT.

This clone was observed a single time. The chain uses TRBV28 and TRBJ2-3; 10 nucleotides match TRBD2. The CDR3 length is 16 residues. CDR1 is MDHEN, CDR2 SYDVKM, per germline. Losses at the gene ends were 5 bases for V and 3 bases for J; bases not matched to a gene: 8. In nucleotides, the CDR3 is TGTGCCAGCAGTCCCCGAAGCGGGAGGGCGACAGATACGCAGTATTTT. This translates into CASSPRSGRATDTQYF.

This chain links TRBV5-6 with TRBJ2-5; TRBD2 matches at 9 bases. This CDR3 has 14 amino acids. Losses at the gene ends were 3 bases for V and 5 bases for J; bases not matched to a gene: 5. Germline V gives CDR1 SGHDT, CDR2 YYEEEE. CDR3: CASSSGGGAETQYF. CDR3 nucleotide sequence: TGTGCCAGCAGCTCTGGCGGGGGGGCTGAGACCCAGTACTTC.

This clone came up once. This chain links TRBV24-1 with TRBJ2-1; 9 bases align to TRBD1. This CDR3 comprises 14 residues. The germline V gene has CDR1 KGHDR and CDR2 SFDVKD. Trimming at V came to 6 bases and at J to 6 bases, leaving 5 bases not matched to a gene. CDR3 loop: CATSPGQGSNEQFF. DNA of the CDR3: TGTGCCACCAGTCCGGGACAGGGTAGCAATGAGCAGTTCTTC.

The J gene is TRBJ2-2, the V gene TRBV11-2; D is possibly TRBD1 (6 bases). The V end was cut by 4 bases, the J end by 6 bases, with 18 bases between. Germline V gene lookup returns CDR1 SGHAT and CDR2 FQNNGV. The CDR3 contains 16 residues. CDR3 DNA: TGTGCCAGCAGCTCCCCGACAGGCGAACACGCCGGGGAGCTGTTTTTT. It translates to CASSSPTGEHAGELFF.

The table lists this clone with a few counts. CDR3: CARRLGGDYEQYV. The CDR3 region has the DNA TGTGCCAGGCGGCTAGGGGGAGACTACGAGCAGTACGTC. V and J are TRBV19 and TRBJ2-7; TRBD1 might be the D (6 bases). Germline lookup yields CDR1 LNHDA and CDR2 SQIVND (reference sequence). This CDR3 spans 13 amino acids. The V and J ends lost 9 bases and 3 bases respectively, with 15 bases between them.

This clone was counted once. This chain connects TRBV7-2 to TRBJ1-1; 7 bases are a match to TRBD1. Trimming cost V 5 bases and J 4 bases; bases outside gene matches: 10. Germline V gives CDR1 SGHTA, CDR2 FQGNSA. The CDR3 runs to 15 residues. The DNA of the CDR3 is TGTGCCAGCAGCCTCACCGACAGGGTCGGCACTGAAGCTTTCTTT. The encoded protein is CASSLTDRVGTEAFF.

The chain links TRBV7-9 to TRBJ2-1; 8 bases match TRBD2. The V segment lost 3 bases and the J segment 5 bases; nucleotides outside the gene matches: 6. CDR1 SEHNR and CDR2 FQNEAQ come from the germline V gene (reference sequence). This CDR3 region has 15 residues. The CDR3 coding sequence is TGTGCCAGCAGCTTCGTCCTAGCGGGTGACAATGAGCAGTTCTTC. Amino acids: CASSFVLAGDNEQFF. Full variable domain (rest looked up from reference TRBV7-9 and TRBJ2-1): DTGVSQNPRHKITKRGQNVTFRCDPISEHNRLYWYRQTLGQGPEFLTYFQNEAQLEKSRLLSDRFSAERPKGSFSTLEIQRTEQGDSAMYLCASSFVLAGDNEQFFGPGTRLTVL.

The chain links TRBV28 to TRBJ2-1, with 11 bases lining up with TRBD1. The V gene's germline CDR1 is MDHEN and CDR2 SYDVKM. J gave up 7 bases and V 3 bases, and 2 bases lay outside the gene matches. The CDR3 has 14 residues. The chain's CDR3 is CASSLGTGGNEQFF. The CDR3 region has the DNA TGTGCCAGCAGTTTGGGGACAGGGGGTAATGAGCAGTTCTTC.

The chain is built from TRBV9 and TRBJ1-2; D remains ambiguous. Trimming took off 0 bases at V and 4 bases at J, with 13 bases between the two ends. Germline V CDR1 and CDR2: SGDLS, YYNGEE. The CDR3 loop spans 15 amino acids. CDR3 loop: CASSVAPGTSYGYTF. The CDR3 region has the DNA TGTGCCAGCAGCGTAGCTCCGGGAACCAGCTATGGCTACACCTTC.

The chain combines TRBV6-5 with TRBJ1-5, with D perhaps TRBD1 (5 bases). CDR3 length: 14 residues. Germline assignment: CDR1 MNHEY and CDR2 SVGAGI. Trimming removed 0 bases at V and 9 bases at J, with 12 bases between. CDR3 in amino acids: CASSYSTGQGPQHF. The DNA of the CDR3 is TGTGCCAGCAGTTACTCGACCGGGCAGGGGCCCCAGCATTTT.

This CDR3 reads CASSMGASGSSYNEQFF. CDR3 nucleotide sequence: TGTGCCAGTAGTATGGGCGCTAGCGGGAGCTCCTACAATGAGCAGTTCTTC. The chain has TRBV19 and TRBJ2-1; 10 nucleotides agree with TRBD2. There are 17 residues in the CDR3. CDR1 LNHDA and CDR2 SQIVND come from the germline V gene (reference sequence). V was pared by 3 bases and J by 0 bases, with 5 bases of the junction left unmatched.

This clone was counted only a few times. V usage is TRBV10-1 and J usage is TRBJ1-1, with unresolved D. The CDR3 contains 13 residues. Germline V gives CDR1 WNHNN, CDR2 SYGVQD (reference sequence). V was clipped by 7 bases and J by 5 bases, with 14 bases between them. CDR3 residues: CASMGIAGTEAFF. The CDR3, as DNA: TGCGCCAGCATGGGGATTGCGGGGACTGAAGCTTTCTTT.

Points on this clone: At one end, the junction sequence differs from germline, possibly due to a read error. The CDR3 region is CVSSLRVLRTLNTGELFF. The CDR3 region has the DNA TGTGTCAGCAGCTTAAGGGTGCTTCGGACACTGAACACCGGGGAGCTGTTTTTT. The J gene is TRBJ2-2, the V gene TRBV7-3, with a tentative D call TRBD1 (5 bases). Germline CDR1 and CDR2: SGHTA and FQGTGA. The CDR3 is 18 amino acids.

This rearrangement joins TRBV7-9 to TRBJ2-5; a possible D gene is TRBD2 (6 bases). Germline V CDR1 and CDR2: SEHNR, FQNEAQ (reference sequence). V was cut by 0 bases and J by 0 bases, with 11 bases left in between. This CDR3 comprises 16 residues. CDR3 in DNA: TGTGCCAGCAGCTTAGCAACGGGGGTATACCAAGAGACCCAGTACTTC. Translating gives CASSLATGVYQETQYF.